This TCR beta chain was sequenced for a study of PD-L1 blockade in urothelial cancer. Study context: In the patient group, twenty-five of 29 were males with bladder-origin urothelial cancer. Blood drawn 3 weeks (second dose) and 6 weeks after treatment start was analyzed. The study's findings and limits: By 3 weeks, tumor-associated blood clones had expanded more in durable-benefit patients.

This clone was counted a few times. The antigen is unknown. The CDR3 has 11 residues. CDR1 and CDR2 (germline): GTSNPN, SVGIG (reference sequence). The V end was cut by 1 base, the J end by 4 bases, with 5 bases between. The patients' disease, urothelial carcinoma, was locally advanced or metastatic. Using immunoSEQ multiplex PCR, the repertoire was profiled, and TCRdb retains in-frame clones only, with some absent. Altogether just over 50,000 clones are present, 75% to 90% being singletons, with the ten largest covering approximately 16%. The chain joins TRBV30 to TRBJ2-7, with D unclear. Sequencing used PBMCs, obtained around atezolizumab (anti-PD-L1) treatment. This receptor was taken from a man in his sixties with urothelial cancer. CDR3 in amino acids: CAWSDRYEQYF. DNA of the CDR3: TGTGCCTGGAGTGACAGATACGAGCAGTACTTC.